Given below is one TCR beta chain in context. The antigen is not known. Clones were read by immunoSEQ multiplex PCR, and TCRdb kept only the in-frame ones, dropping some. The table lists 13,000 to 15,000 clones, roughly four fifths of them singletons. These data come from a study of immune evolution from preneoplasia to lung adenocarcinoma. Study results and caveats: Normal lung had the highest top T cell clone frequencies.

Germline CDR1 reads LNHNV; CDR2 reads YYDKDF (reference sequence). The CDR3 sequence is 15 residues long. V dropped 2 bases and J dropped 2 bases, with 12 bases sitting between them. The sequenced material came from FFPE minimally invasive lung adenocarcinoma tissue. This clonotype was sampled from a person aged 60-80 years with lung adenocarcinoma. The chain carries TRBV15 and TRBJ1-1; D perhaps matches TRBD1 (6 bases). The DNA of the CDR3 is TGTGCCACCAGCAGACCGACAGGCCCCAACACTGAAGCTTTCTTT. Protein sequence: CATSRPTGPNTEAFF.